This TCR beta chain originates from a study of blood T cells in healthy people across ages. At the level of the study: About one barcoded TCR beta cDNA was captured per two T cells.

The CDR3 runs 13 residues. The trim removed 9 bases at V and 7 bases at J, leaving 8 bases unmatched. From germline, CDR1 is MDHEN and CDR2 SYDVKM. Sample-barcoded 5' priming and a J-beta primer mix drove a second PCR of 7 to 11 cycles. Using its own MiXCR run on the 5' RACE reads, TCRdb lists one record per CDR3 protein. The sample yields under 1,000,000 distinct CDR3 sequences, about 46% seen once. Each donor gave roughly 9.1 milliliters of peripheral blood. This rearrangement joins TRBV28 to TRBJ1-2; 10 nucleotides line up with TRBD1. The sequenced material came from blood. The receptor's source is a man older than 75 in good health. The CDR3 loop is CASKDRGQSGYTF. Written as DNA, the CDR3 is TGTGCCAGTAAAGACAGGGGGCAATCTGGCTACACCTTC.